A selection of T cell receptor beta chains follows, all from one sample in a study of beta chain features in type 1 diabetes. The table came from immunoSEQ multiplex PCR; TCRdb's copy has only in-frame clones and leaves some out. The sample includes a few hundred thousand clones, around 10% of them seen just once. Sequenced material: central memory CD4+ T cells from blood. The receptor source for this set is a man aged 25-45 years with type 1 diabetes. Both conserved end residues are part of each CDR3. D genes are given only for firm matches. Clone size is shown for a subset of rows, as once, few, many or a class of expanded clone.

cdr3_aa cdr3_nt j_call d_call v_call clone_size
CASSPVGPYGYTF TGTGCCAGCAGCCCCGTGGGACCCTATGGCTACACCTTC TRBJ1-2 NA TRBV7-2 few
CASSLTPGLSSEAFF TGTGCCAGCAGCTTAACACCAGGGCTGAGCTCTGAAGCTTTCTTT TRBJ1-1 NA TRBV7-3 NA
CASSGTPYEQYF TGTGCCAGCAGCGGGACGCCATACGAGCAGTACTTC TRBJ2-7 NA TRBV6-6 few
CASPPDSANYGYTF TGTGCCAGCCCCCCGGACAGCGCTAACTATGGCTACACCTTC TRBJ1-2 NA TRBV18 NA
CASSLTGRGEETQYF TGCGCCAGCAGCCTCACAGGGAGAGGGGAAGAGACCCAGTACTTC TRBJ2-5 NA TRBV4-1 few
CASSPGQGLNQPQHF TGTGCCAGTAGCCCGGGACAGGGGTTGAATCAGCCCCAGCATTTT TRBJ1-5 TRBD1 TRBV19 NA
CSANPGEGITYF TGCAGCGCTAATCCGGGGGAGGGGATAACGTATTTT TRBJ2-3 TRBD2 TRBV29-1 few
CASSLAGETQYF TGTGCCAGCAGCTTAGCGGGGGAGACCCAGTACTTC TRBJ2-5 NA TRBV7-9 NA
CASSIAGGAYEQYF TGTGCCAGTAGTATAGCAGGGGGCGCCTACGAGCAGTACTTC TRBJ2-7 TRBD1 TRBV19 NA
CASSLNSYNEQFF TGCGCCAGCAGCCTAAACTCCTACAATGAGCAGTTCTTC TRBJ2-1 NA TRBV4-1 few
CSVEVGGGNQPQHF TGCAGCGTTGAGGTAGGGGGGGGCAATCAGCCCCAGCATTTT TRBJ1-5 NA TRBV29-1 few
CASSVARAGELFF TGTGCCAGCAGCGTAGCCAGGGCCGGGGAGCTGTTTTTT TRBJ2-2 NA TRBV9 NA
CASSIEGWGANVLTF TGTGCCAGTAGTATTGAAGGGTGGGGGGCCAACGTCCTGACTTTC TRBJ2-6 NA TRBV19 NA
CASSQSPSRTIRVVGGELFF TGTGCCAGCAGTCAGTCCCCCTCCCGCACTATCAGGGTTGTCGGCGGGGAGCTGTTTTTT TRBJ2-2 NA TRBV27 NA
CASRGPGGGYTQYF TGTGCCAGTAGAGGGCCAGGGGGCGGGTATACGCAGTATTTT TRBJ2-3 TRBD1 TRBV19 NA
CASSQAPGLAGTDTQYF TGCGCCAGCAGCCAAGCCCCGGGACTAGCGGGCACAGATACGCAGTATTTT TRBJ2-3 TRBD2 TRBV4-3 many
CASSLFGDYNEQFF TGTGCCAGCAGCTTATTCGGGGACTACAATGAGCAGTTCTTC TRBJ2-1 NA TRBV7-9 many
CASSISPGSSGNTIYF TGTGCCAGCAGCATCAGCCCAGGGAGCTCTGGAAACACCATATATTTT TRBJ1-3 NA TRBV9 few
CASSLLPLAVTDTQYF TGTGCCAGCAGCTTACTTCCGCTAGCGGTCACAGATACGCAGTATTTT TRBJ2-3 TRBD2 TRBV7-3 few
CASSPSPGTRDTGELFF TGTGCCAGCAGCCCGAGCCCCGGGACTAGAGACACCGGGGAGCTGTTTTTT TRBJ2-2 TRBD2 TRBV7-9 NA
CASSGTGLETQYF TGTGCCAGCAGCGGGACAGGGTTAGAGACCCAGTACTTC TRBJ2-5 TRBD1 TRBV7-9 few
CASNRDHAKMAQYF TGTGCCAGCAATCGGGACCACGCCAAGATGGCCCAGTACTTC TRBJ2-5 NA TRBV2 NA
CASSFSSGGTDTQYF TGTGCCAGCAGCTTTAGCAGCGGAGGCACAGATACGCAGTATTTT TRBJ2-3 NA TRBV5-6 few
CASSSFGSVQQYF TGTGCCAGCAGTTCTTTTGGCAGCGTCCAGCAGTACTTC TRBJ2-7 NA TRBV5-5 NA
CASSLQGDTEAFF TGTGCCAGCAGCCTACAGGGAGACACTGAAGCTTTCTTT TRBJ1-1 NA TRBV27 NA
CASSPDTLTIYGYTF TGTGCCAGCAGCCCTGACACTCTTACGATCTATGGCTACACCTTC TRBJ1-2 NA TRBV6-5 few
CASSVDSFSGNTIYF TGTGCCAGCAGCGTAGACTCTTTCTCTGGAAACACCATATATTTT TRBJ1-3 NA TRBV9 NA
CASSLEGGEQFF TGTGCCAGCAGCTTAGAAGGGGGAGAGCAGTTCTTC TRBJ2-1 NA TRBV11-2 few
CASRLSLGGSNTEAFF TGCGCCAGCAGACTCTCCCTCGGGGGTTCGAACACTGAAGCTTTCTTT TRBJ1-1 NA TRBV4-3 few
CASSPPSRTGELFF TGTGCCAGCTCACCACCGAGTAGAACCGGGGAGCTGTTTTTT TRBJ2-2 NA TRBV18 many
CASTTGESNQPQHF TGTGCCAGCACCACAGGGGAGAGCAATCAGCCCCAGCATTTT TRBJ1-5 TRBD1 TRBV6-4 few
CASSPPRGTVRYEQYF TGTGCCAGCAGCCCTCCTAGGGGGACAGTCAGGTACGAGCAGTACTTC TRBJ2-7 TRBD1 TRBV7-9 many
CASRLGPITDTQYF TGCGCCAGCAGACTAGGACCGATTACAGATACGCAGTATTTT TRBJ2-3 NA TRBV4-1 NA
CASSEAGRGEKLFF TGTGCCAGCAGTGAAGCAGGGAGAGGTGAAAAACTGTTTTTT TRBJ1-4 NA TRBV6-1 NA
CASSSTGAYEQYF TGCGCCAGCAGTTCGACAGGGGCCTACGAGCAGTACTTC TRBJ2-7 TRBD1 TRBV5-1 few
CASSVGNAEETQYF TGTGCCAGCAGCGTAGGTAATGCGGAAGAGACCCAGTACTTC TRBJ2-5 NA TRBV9 NA
CASRDRAATGELFF TGTGCCAGCAGGGACAGGGCAGCCACCGGGGAGCTGTTTTTT TRBJ2-2 TRBD1 TRBV6-5 few
CASSQDGTDTGELFF TGCGCCAGCAGCCAAGATGGGACAGATACCGGGGAGCTGTTTTTT TRBJ2-2 TRBD1 TRBV4-3 few
CASSPQTGGGNYEQYF TGTGCCAGCTCACCACAAACAGGTGGAGGGAACTACGAGCAGTACTTC TRBJ2-7 NA TRBV18 few
CASSPRGHRSYNEQFF TGCGCCAGCAGCCCGAGGGGACATCGCTCCTACAATGAGCAGTTCTTC TRBJ2-1 NA TRBV4-1 NA
CASSARASEQFF TGTGCCAGCTCGGCGCGGGCATCTGAGCAGTTCTTC TRBJ2-1 NA TRBV18 NA
CASRASYEQYF TGTGCCAGCAGGGCCTCCTACGAGCAGTACTTC TRBJ2-7 NA TRBV2 NA